These 24 T cell receptor beta chains were all obtained from the same sample, sequenced in a study of T cells in Graves' hyperthyroidism and ophthalmopathy. Authors of the study amplified TCR beta CDR3 regions from RNA transcripts. The TCR CDR3 first-round RT-PCR relied on the HTBI primer set. TCRdb re-called the multiplex PCR reads with MiXCR, one entry per CDR3 protein. The sample shows around 800,000 distinct CDR3 sequences, about 38% of them seen only once. The sequenced sample was blood. Source of these receptors: a man aged 18 to 29 with Graves' hyperthyroidism.

This chain links TRBV7-9 with TRBJ2-3; 8 bases match TRBD1. V was pared by 5 bases and J by 2 bases, with 3 bases of the junction left unmatched. The germline gives CDR1 SEHNR, CDR2 FQNEAQ (reference sequence). The CDR3 length is 14 residues. CDR3 DNA: TGTGCCAGCAGCGGACAGGGAATCACAGATACGCAGTATTTT. Translation gives CASSGQGITDTQYF.

This clonotype appeared a few times. The chain carries TRBV10-1 and TRBJ1-1; D may be TRBD1 (5 bases). With 7 bases removed from V and 5 bases from J, the gap between germline ends came to 17 bases. The germline gives CDR1 WNHNN, CDR2 SYGVQD (reference sequence). CDR3 length equals 14 residues. The CDR3 region is CASTLGPRQTEAFF. In nucleotides, the CDR3 is TGCGCCAGCACCCTGGGACCCCGGCAAACTGAAGCTTTCTTT.

V and J are TRBV4-1 and TRBJ2-7, with D perhaps matching TRBD1 or TRBD2 (5 bases each). CDR1 and CDR2 from the germline V gene are MGHRA and YSYEKL. This CDR3 has 15 residues. V was pared by 0 bases and J by 1 base, with 10 bases between. The CDR3 nucleotides are TGCGCCAGCAGCCAAGAAGCGGACACATCCTACGAGCAGTACTTC. Translated, it gives CASSQEADTSYEQYF.

This clonotype was recorded many times. The chain links TRBV20-1 to TRBJ1-3; the match to TRBD1 covers 11 bases. Germline CDR1 DFQATT, CDR2 SNEGSKA (reference sequence). Trimming cost V 7 bases and J 8 bases; bases outside gene matches: 7. The CDR3 contains 13 residues. The CDR3 loop is CSVPGQGADTIYF. CDR3 nucleotide sequence: TGCAGTGTGCCCGGACAGGGGGCCGACACCATATATTTT.

The chain recombines TRBV12-3 or TRBV12-4 with TRBJ1-3; TRBD1 aligns across 7 bases. The CDR3 sequence is 13 residues long. V lost 10 bases to trimming and J lost 4 bases; unmatched junction nucleotides: 7. CDR3 in DNA: TGTGCCACCGAGGGGGCGCCGGGAAACACCATATATTTT. It specifies CATEGAPGNTIYF.

This clonotype has only one observation. The chain has TRBV4-3 and TRBJ1-5; a weak D match, TRBD1 (5 bases). CDR1 and CDR2 (germline): LGHNA, YSLEER. Trimming pared 1 base from V and 5 bases from J, leaving 15 bases between. The CDR3 runs to 16 residues. CDR3 protein: CASSQVLGKGDQPQHF. In DNA form, the CDR3 reads TGCGCCAGCAGCCAAGTGCTGGGGAAAGGGGATCAGCCCCAGCATTTT.

This clonotype was counted ten times or more. The chain carries TRBV15 and TRBJ1-1; 8 positions match TRBD1. V dropped 6 bases and J dropped 4; count of bases not matched to a gene: 7. CDR3 length: 14 amino acids. CDR1 LNHNV and CDR2 YYDKDF come from the germline V gene (reference sequence). The CDR3 DNA reads as TGTGCCACCAGGACGGACAGGGTTGCCACTGAAGCTTTCTTT. It translates to CATRTDRVATEAFF.

This clonotype was recorded a few times. The chain employs TRBV24-1 and TRBJ2-2; perhaps D is TRBD1 or TRBD2 (5 bases each). V was pared by 5 bases and J by 13 bases, with 16 bases between. This CDR3 comprises 13 residues. Germline CDR1 reads KGHDR; CDR2 reads SFDVKD. CDR3 bases: TGTGCCACCAGTGTCGGGGCCCATTGGGGGCTGTTTTTT. Protein sequence: CATSVGAHWGLFF.

The rearrangement links TRBV12-3 or TRBV12-4 to TRBJ2-2, with 10 bases matching TRBD2. The trim removed 3 bases at V and 1 base at J, leaving 2 bases unmatched. This CDR3 has 16 residues. CDR3: CASSFIAGGNTGELFF. As DNA, the CDR3 is TGTGCCAGCAGTTTTATAGCGGGGGGGAACACCGGGGAGCTGTTTTTT.

The chain has TRBV15 and TRBJ2-7; TRBD2 is a possible D gene (5 bases). The V gene's germline CDR1 is LNHNV and CDR2 YYDKDF (reference sequence). CDR3 length: 17 residues. V was cut by 3 bases and J by 2 bases, with 20 bases left in between. The CDR3 DNA reads TGTGCCACCAGCAGCCCCGAGTCAGCGGATTTCCCCTACGAGCAGTACTTC. Its translation is CATSSPESADFPYEQYF.

The gene calls are TRBV29-1 and TRBJ1-1; D gene uncertain. The CDR3 is 13 amino acids. Germline-derived CDR1 and CDR2 are SQVTM and ANQGSEA. Trimming cost V 7 bases and J 4 bases, with 16 bases left between them. The CDR3 sequence is CSARRSKGTEAFF. The CDR3 nucleotides are TGCAGCGCCCGACGGTCAAAAGGCACTGAAGCTTTCTTT.

This chain connects TRBV7-9 to TRBJ2-5, with TRBD1 matching 9 bases. Germline CDR1 SEHNR, CDR2 FQNEAQ (reference sequence). V shed 1 base and J 10 bases; nucleotides not matched to a gene: 1. The length of the CDR3 is 12 residues. CDR3 DNA sequence: TGTGCCAGCAGCTTAGTGACAGGGGGCCAGTACTTC. Translating gives CASSLVTGGQYF.

This chain connects TRBV12-3 or TRBV12-4 to TRBJ2-2; 7 bases are shared with TRBD2. The CDR3 consists of 15 residues. V was clipped by 8 bases and J by 7 bases; unmatched bases: 13. In nucleotides, the CDR3 is TGTGCCAGCCGTACTAGCGACCGAATGGGCGGGGAGCTGTTTTTT. This sequence encodes CASRTSDRMGGELFF.

This chain joins TRBV7-9 and TRBJ2-7; D perhaps matches TRBD1 (5 bases). The CDR3 runs to 12 residues. Germline V gene data show CDR1 as SEHNR and CDR2 as FQNEAQ (reference sequence). V was shortened by 5 bases and J by 6 bases, with 11 bases between the two germline ends. The CDR3 reads CASSPDRFEQYF. The CDR3 region has the DNA TGTGCCAGCAGCCCCGACAGATTCGAGCAGTACTTC.

This clonotype was detected many times. This chain uses TRBV15 with TRBJ1-1, with D perhaps TRBD1 (5 bases). V was cut by 0 bases and J by 4 bases, with 12 bases left in between. This CDR3 has 15 residues. Germline values: CDR1 LNHNV, CDR2 YYDKDF (reference sequence). CDR3 protein: CATSRDGRRATEAFF. In nucleotides, the CDR3 is TGTGCCACCAGCAGAGATGGCCGCAGGGCCACTGAAGCTTTCTTT.

This clonotype was recorded once. Since a much larger clone is just one base distant, this may be a read error. The chain carries TRBV2 and TRBJ1-5; 9 bases fit TRBD1. The J segment lost 7 bases and the V segment lost 7 bases, leaving 8 bases of the junction unmatched. The CDR3 loop spans 14 amino acids. Germline loops: CDR1 SNHLY, CDR2 FYNNEI. CDR3 amino acids: CASTIGQGNQPQHF. CDR3 coding DNA: TGTGCCAGCACCATAGGACAGGGGAACCAGCCCCAGCATTTT.

This chain links TRBV29-1 with TRBJ1-5, with 10 nucleotides matching TRBD1. Germline V CDR1 and CDR2: SQVTM, ANQGSEA. The CDR3 totals 13 residues. The J segment lost 5 bases and the V segment lost 6 bases, leaving 4 bases of the junction unmatched. CDR3 residues: CSVGQGVDQPQHF. CDR3 sequence (DNA): TGCAGCGTAGGACAGGGGGTGGATCAGCCCCAGCATTTT.

Many counts were recorded for this clonotype. The V gene is TRBV7-9, the J gene TRBJ2-7; no clear D gene. Germline V lookup: CDR1 SEHNR, CDR2 FQNEAQ (reference sequence). The CDR3 length is 14 residues. The V end was cut by 3 bases, the J end by 0 bases, with 9 bases between. The DNA of the CDR3 is TGTGCCAGCAGCTTCCCCGGAAGCTCCTACGAGCAGTACTTC. Amino acid sequence: CASSFPGSSYEQYF.

The chain recombines TRBV5-6 with TRBJ1-4; the match to TRBD1 covers 9 bases. This CDR3 has 15 amino acids. Germline CDR1 is SGHDT and CDR2 is YYEEEE. With V trimmed by 3 bases and J by 5 bases, 5 bases remained unmatched. CDR3: CASSSPGTGNEKLFF. The DNA for the CDR3 is TGTGCCAGCAGCTCCCCCGGGACAGGGAATGAAAAACTGTTTTTT.

The gene calls are TRBV10-3 and TRBJ1-1; D is unresolved. The V end was cut by 10 bases, the J end by 1 base, with 16 bases between. Germline V gene sequence: CDR1 ENHRY, CDR2 SYGVKD. The CDR3 is 14 residues long. In DNA, the CDR3 is TGTGCCAGCTCACCATCCCCGAGGAACACTGAAGCTTTCTTT. It translates to CASSPSPRNTEAFF.

With regard to this clonotype: Given a much more abundant clone one base away, this may be a read error. The chain joins TRBV9 to TRBJ1-4; D remains ambiguous. CDR3 length equals 12 residues. Trimming took off 3 bases at V and 6 bases at J, with 6 bases between the two ends. Germline V lookup: CDR1 SGDLS, CDR2 YYNGEE. The chain's CDR3 is CASSASDEKLFF. DNA of the CDR3: TGTGCCAGCAGCGCGTCGGATGAAAAACTGTTTTTT.

The V call is TRBV4-1, the J call TRBJ2-7, with 8 bases aligning to TRBD2. CDR1 is MGHRA and CDR2 is YSYEKL in the germline V gene. The CDR3 contains 15 residues. Losses at the gene ends were 1 base for V and 4 bases for J; bases not matched to a gene: 6. CDR3 bases: TGCGCCAGCAGCCAAGTTGATAGCGGGAATTACGAGCAGTACTTC. Translation: CASSQVDSGNYEQYF.

A few counts support this clonotype. The chain is built from TRBV10-3 and TRBJ1-5; D may be TRBD1 (6 bases). Germline V gene lookup returns CDR1 ENHRY and CDR2 SYGVKD. There are 13 residues in the CDR3. V dropped 8 bases and J dropped 4 bases, with 12 bases sitting between them. The chain's CDR3 is CAIRDTGNQPQHF. The CDR3 nucleotides are TGTGCCATCCGCGACACAGGGAATCAGCCCCAGCATTTT.

The chain carries TRBV6-5 and TRBJ1-2; 8 nucleotides agree with TRBD1. The V gene's germline CDR1 is MNHEY and CDR2 SVGAGI. V dropped 4 bases and J dropped 2; count of bases not matched to a gene: 6. The CDR3 sequence is 15 residues long. CDR3 sequence reads: CASSSADRANYGYTF. CDR3 DNA sequence: TGTGCCAGCAGTTCCGCGGACAGGGCAAACTATGGCTACACCTTC.